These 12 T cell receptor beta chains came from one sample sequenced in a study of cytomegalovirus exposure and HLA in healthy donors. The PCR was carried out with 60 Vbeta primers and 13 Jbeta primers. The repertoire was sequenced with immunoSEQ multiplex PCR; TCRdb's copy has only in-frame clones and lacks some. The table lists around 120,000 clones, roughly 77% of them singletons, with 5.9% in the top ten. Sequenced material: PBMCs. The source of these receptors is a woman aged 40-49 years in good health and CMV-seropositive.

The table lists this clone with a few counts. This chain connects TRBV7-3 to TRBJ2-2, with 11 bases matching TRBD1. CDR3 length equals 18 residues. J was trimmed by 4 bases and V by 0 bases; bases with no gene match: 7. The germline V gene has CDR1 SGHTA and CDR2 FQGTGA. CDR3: CASSLTAGQGAGTGELFF. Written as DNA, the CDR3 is TGTGCCAGCAGCTTAACGGCCGGACAGGGGGCGGGCACCGGGGAGCTGTTTTTT.

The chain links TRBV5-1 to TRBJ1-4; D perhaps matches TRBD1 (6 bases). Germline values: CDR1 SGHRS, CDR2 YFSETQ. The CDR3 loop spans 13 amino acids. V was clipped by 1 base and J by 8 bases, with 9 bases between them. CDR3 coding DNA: TGCGCCAGCAGCTTGCAGGGGAGCGAAAAACTGTTTTTT. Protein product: CASSLQGSEKLFF.

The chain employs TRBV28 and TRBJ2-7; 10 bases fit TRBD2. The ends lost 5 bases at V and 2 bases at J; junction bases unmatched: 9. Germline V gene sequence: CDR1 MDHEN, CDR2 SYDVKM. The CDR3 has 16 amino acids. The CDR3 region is CASSLRAGGITYEQYF. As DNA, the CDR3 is TGTGCCAGCAGTCTAAGAGCGGGAGGGATAACCTACGAGCAGTACTTC.

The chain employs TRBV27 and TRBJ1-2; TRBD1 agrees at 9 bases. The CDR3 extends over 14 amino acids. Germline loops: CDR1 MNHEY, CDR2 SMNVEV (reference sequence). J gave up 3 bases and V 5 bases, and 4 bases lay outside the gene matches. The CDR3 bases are TGTGCCAGCAGTCCCGGGACAGGGCACTATGGCTACACCTTC. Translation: CASSPGTGHYGYTF.

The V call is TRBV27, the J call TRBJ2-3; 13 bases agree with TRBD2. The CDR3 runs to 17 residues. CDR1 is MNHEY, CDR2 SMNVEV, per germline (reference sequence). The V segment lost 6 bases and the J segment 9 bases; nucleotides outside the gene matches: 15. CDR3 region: CASRIDARLAGGGTQYF. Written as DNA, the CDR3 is TGTGCCAGCAGAATAGATGCCCGACTAGCGGGAGGAGGAACGCAGTATTTT.

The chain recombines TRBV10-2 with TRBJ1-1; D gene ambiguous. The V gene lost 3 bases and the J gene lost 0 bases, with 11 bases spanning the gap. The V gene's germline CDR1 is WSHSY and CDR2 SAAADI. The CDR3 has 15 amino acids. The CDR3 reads CASSDPLTMNTEAFF. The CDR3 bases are TGCGCCAGCAGTGACCCCCTCACAATGAACACTGAAGCTTTCTTT.

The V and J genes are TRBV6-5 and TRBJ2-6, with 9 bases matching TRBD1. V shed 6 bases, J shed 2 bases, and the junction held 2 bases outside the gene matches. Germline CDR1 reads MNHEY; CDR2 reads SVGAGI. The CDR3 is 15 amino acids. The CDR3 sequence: CASRTGGAGANVLTF. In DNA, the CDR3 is TGTGCCAGCAGAACAGGGGGCGCTGGGGCCAACGTCCTGACTTTC.

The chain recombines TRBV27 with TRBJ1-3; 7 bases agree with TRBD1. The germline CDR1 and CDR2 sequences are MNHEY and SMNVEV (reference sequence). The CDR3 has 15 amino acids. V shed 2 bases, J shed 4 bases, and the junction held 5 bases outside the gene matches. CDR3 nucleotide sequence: TGTGCCAGCAGTTTACCCGACAGGGCGGGAAACACCATATATTTT. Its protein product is CASSLPDRAGNTIYF.

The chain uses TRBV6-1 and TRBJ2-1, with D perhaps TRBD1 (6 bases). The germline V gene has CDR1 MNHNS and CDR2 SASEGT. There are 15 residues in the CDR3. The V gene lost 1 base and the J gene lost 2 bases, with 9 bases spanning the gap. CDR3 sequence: CASSEGGGPYNEQFF. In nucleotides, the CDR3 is TGTGCCAGCAGTGAAGGAGGGGGACCCTACAATGAGCAGTTCTTC.

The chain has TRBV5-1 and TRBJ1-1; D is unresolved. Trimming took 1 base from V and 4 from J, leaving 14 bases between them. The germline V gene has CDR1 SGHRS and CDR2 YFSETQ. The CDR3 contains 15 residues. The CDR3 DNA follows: TGCGCCAGCAGCTTGAACCGGGAACCGGGCACTGAAGCTTTCTTT. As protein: CASSLNREPGTEAFF.

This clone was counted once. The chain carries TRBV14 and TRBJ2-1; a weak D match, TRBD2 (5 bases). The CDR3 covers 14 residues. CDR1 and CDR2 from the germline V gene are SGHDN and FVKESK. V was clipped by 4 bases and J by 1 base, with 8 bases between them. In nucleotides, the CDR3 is TGTGCCAGCAGCCCCCGGGATTCCTACAATGAGCAGTTCTTC. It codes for CASSPRDSYNEQFF.

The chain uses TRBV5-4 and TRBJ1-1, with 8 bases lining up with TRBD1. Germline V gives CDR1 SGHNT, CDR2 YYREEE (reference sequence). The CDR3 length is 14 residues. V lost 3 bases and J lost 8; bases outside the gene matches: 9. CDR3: CASSSKDRGHEAFF. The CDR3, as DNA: TGTGCCAGCAGCTCCAAAGACAGGGGTCACGAAGCTTTCTTT.